What follows are 10 T cell receptor beta chains derived from one specimen sequenced in a study of cytomegalovirus exposure and HLA in healthy donors. Primers: 60 Vbeta forward and 13 Jbeta reverse. Assay used: immunoSEQ multiplex PCR; TCRdb lists only in-frame clones, some missing. The repertoire includes some 84,000 clones, roughly 80% of them detected once, and under 2.5% sits in the top ten. Sequenced: PBMCs. The receptors derive from a boy aged 5-17 years in good health and CMV-seronegative.

The chain links TRBV15 to TRBJ1-4; 10 nucleotides agree with TRBD1. Germline V gene lookup returns CDR1 LNHNV and CDR2 YYDKDF (reference sequence). V was clipped by 3 bases and J by 4 bases; unmatched bases: 2. The CDR3 spans 15 residues. CDR3 protein: CATSRDRGSNEKLFF. CDR3 DNA: TGTGCCACCAGCAGGGACAGGGGGAGTAATGAAAAACTGTTTTTT.

The chain uses TRBV9 and TRBJ2-1, with 12 bases fitting TRBD1. Trimming cost V 6 bases and J 9 bases; bases outside gene matches: 4. The CDR3 has 13 amino acids. The germline gives CDR1 SGDLS, CDR2 YYNGEE. CDR3 loop: CASKGQGAGEQFF. CDR3 in DNA: TGTGCCAGCAAGGGACAGGGGGCAGGTGAGCAGTTCTTC.

The sample holds a few counts of this clone. The chain combines TRBV6-1 with TRBJ1-5; 10 bases map to TRBD1. V shed 7 bases and J 5 bases; nucleotides not matched to a gene: 5. CDR3 length: 14 amino acids. Looked up from germline, CDR1 is MNHNS and CDR2 is SASEGT. CDR3 DNA: TGTGCCAGCACCACGGGACAGGGGTATCAGCCCCAGCATTTT. It is translated as CASTTGQGYQPQHF.

This rearrangement joins TRBV29-1 to TRBJ1-2; the match to TRBD1 covers 8 bases. The CDR3 totals 14 residues. Germline CDR1 reads SQVTM; CDR2 reads ANQGSEA. The V and J ends lost 4 bases and 4 bases, in that order; junction bases with no gene match: 8. DNA of the CDR3: TGCAGCGTTGGGGCGGACAGGGCGACCTATGGCTACACCTTC. Protein product: CSVGADRATYGYTF.

The chain employs TRBV9 and TRBJ2-1; D uncertain. Germline CDR1 SGDLS, CDR2 YYNGEE. The V gene lost 2 bases and the J gene lost 0 bases, with 6 bases spanning the gap. The CDR3 has 14 amino acids. CDR3 loop: CASSVLSSYNEQFF. CDR3 DNA: TGTGCCAGCAGCGTCCTTAGCTCCTACAATGAGCAGTTCTTC.

The rearrangement joins TRBV5-1 to TRBJ2-1; D not certain. Trimming removed 0 bases from V and 7 bases from J, with 8 bases in between. Germline CDR1 reads SGHRS; CDR2 reads YFSETQ. CDR3 length: 13 residues. The CDR3 DNA sequence: TGCGCCAGCAGCTTGGGTGAACAAAATGAGCAGTTCTTC. Its translation: CASSLGEQNEQFF.

CDR3 sequence reads: CASGQGASMNTEAFF. The CDR3 DNA reads TGTGCCAGCGGACAGGGGGCTTCCATGAACACTGAAGCTTTCTTT. The chain links TRBV7-2 to TRBJ1-1; 11 nucleotides align to TRBD1. Germline V gives CDR1 SGHTA, CDR2 FQGNSA. The CDR3 is 15 amino acids. Losses at the gene ends were 8 bases for V and 0 bases for J; bases not matched to a gene: 5.

The chain links TRBV29-1 to TRBJ2-7, with D possibly matching TRBD1 (6 bases). The V and J ends lost 0 bases and 3 bases respectively, with 6 bases between them. Germline V CDR1 and CDR2: SQVTM, ANQGSEA. The CDR3 contains 12 residues. CDR3 in amino acids: CSVEEGGYEQYF. The CDR3 region has the DNA TGCAGCGTTGAAGAAGGGGGCTACGAGCAGTACTTC.

This chain joins TRBV19 and TRBJ2-7; 7 bases map to TRBD1. Germline loops: CDR1 LNHDA, CDR2 SQIVND (reference sequence). This CDR3 spans 14 amino acids. V trimming: 3 bases; J trimming: 2 bases; junction bases outside the gene matches: 4. The CDR3 here is CASSITTGTYEQYF. The CDR3, as DNA: TGTGCCAGTAGTATTACGACAGGGACCTACGAGCAGTACTTC. Variable domain in full (rest from reference TRBV19 and TRBJ2-7): DGGITQSPKYLFRKEGQNVTLSCEQNLNHDAMYWYRQDPGQGLRLIYYSQIVNDFQKGDIAEGYSVSREKKESFPLTVTSAQKNPTAFYLCASSITTGTYEQYFGPGTRLTVT.

Note on this clone: Additional DNA sequences in this sample encode the identical CDR3. The chain carries TRBV7-9 and TRBJ1-6, with TRBD1 identical over 9 bases. The germline gives CDR1 SEHNR, CDR2 FQNEAQ (reference sequence). The ends lost 6 bases at V and 7 bases at J; junction bases unmatched: 4. The CDR3 is 14 residues long. In DNA, the CDR3 is TGTGCCAGCAGTCCCGACAGGGGGAATTCACCCCTCCACTTT. Translation gives CASSPDRGNSPLHF.